The clone carrying this T cell receptor (beta chain) was detected only once. The antigen remains unidentified. Then a second PCR, running roughly 7 to 11 cycles, was carried out with a sample-barcoded 5' primer and a J-beta primer mix. TCRdb recomputed calls from the 5' RACE reads with MiXCR, one row per CDR3 protein. The top ten hold approximately 41% of the sample, which has more than 700,000 distinct CDR3 sequences, less than 70% seen once. With 1 base removed from V and 6 bases from J, the gap between germline ends came to 6 bases. Germline-derived CDR1 and CDR2 are LGHDT and YNNKEL (reference sequence). The CDR3 is 12 amino acids. The source of the sample is a study of blood T cells in healthy people across ages. Total RNA extracted from each sample amounted to at least 6 micrograms. Study-wide findings and caveats: CMV status of donors was unknown, possibly confounding expanded clonotype changes.

The source material was blood. The V and J genes are TRBV3-1 and TRBJ1-1; no clear D gene. The receptor comes from an elderly man in good health. CDR3 DNA: TGTGCCAGCAGCCAAGGAGGCTCTGAAGCTTTCTTT. Translated, it gives CASSQGGSEAFF.